The rows below give T cell receptor beta chains drawn from one sample of a study of T cells in Graves' hyperthyroidism and ophthalmopathy. MiXCR, applied by TCRdb to the multiplex PCR reads, yields one record per CDR3 protein. The sample consists of a few hundred thousand distinct CDR3 sequences, roughly an eighth of them appearing once. The sequencing sample was made of blood. The receptors originated from a woman under 30 with Graves' hyperthyroidism. Each CDR3 is given with its conserved first and last residue. Each record gives: D gene, clone size, J gene, V gene, CDR3 length, CDR3 protein, CDR3 DNA. D genes are given only for firm matches. Where a row states a size, it is once, few, many or the class of an expanded clone; other rows omit it.

d_call: TRBD1; clone_size: many; j_call: TRBJ1-2; v_call: TRBV29-1; cdr3_length: 14; cdr3_aa: CSVDPTGQASGYTF; cdr3_nt: TGCAGCGTTGACCCTACGGGACAGGCATCTGGCTACACCTTC
d_call: NA; clone_size: many; j_call: TRBJ2-1; v_call: TRBV29-1; cdr3_length: 13; cdr3_aa: CSFRRTNYNEQFF; cdr3_nt: TGCAGCTTCCGACGGACGAACTACAATGAGCAGTTCTTC
d_call: TRBD2; clone_size: many; j_call: TRBJ2-1; v_call: TRBV12-5; cdr3_length: 16; cdr3_aa: CASGVNSGTRYNEQFF; cdr3_nt: TGTGCTAGTGGCGTCAATAGCGGGACTAGGTACAATGAGCAGTTCTTC
d_call: NA; clone_size: many; j_call: TRBJ1-5; v_call: TRBV20-1; cdr3_length: 18; cdr3_aa: CSARRNLGSAYSNQPQHF; cdr3_nt: TGCAGTGCTAGAAGGAATTTGGGCAGCGCTTATAGCAATCAGCCCCAGCATTTT
d_call: NA; clone_size: few; j_call: TRBJ2-1; v_call: TRBV5-1; cdr3_length: 14; cdr3_aa: CASSFGGEYNEQFF; cdr3_nt: TGCGCCAGCAGCTTTGGAGGGGAGTACAATGAGCAGTTCTTC
d_call: TRBD2; clone_size: many; j_call: TRBJ2-1; v_call: TRBV6-1; cdr3_length: 13; cdr3_aa: CASLGLAGIEQFF; cdr3_nt: TGTGCCAGCCTTGGACTAGCGGGAATAGAGCAGTTCTTC
d_call: NA; clone_size: many; j_call: TRBJ1-2; v_call: TRBV5-1; cdr3_length: 14; cdr3_aa: CASSLDRANYGYTF; cdr3_nt: TGCGCCAGCAGCTTGGACAGGGCCAACTATGGCTACACCTTC
d_call: NA; clone_size: NA; j_call: TRBJ1-3; v_call: TRBV19; cdr3_length: 14; cdr3_aa: CATRRGARGNTIYF; cdr3_nt: TGTGCCACCAGAAGGGGGGCTAGAGGAAACACCATATATTTT
d_call: NA; clone_size: NA; j_call: TRBJ2-3; v_call: TRBV6-1; cdr3_length: 13; cdr3_aa: CASSWAGTDTQYF; cdr3_nt: TGTGCCAGCAGTTGGGCGGGGACAGATACGCAGTATTTT
d_call: TRBD1; clone_size: many; j_call: TRBJ2-2; v_call: TRBV12-3/TRBV12-4; cdr3_length: 16; cdr3_aa: CASSQRTGANTGELFF; cdr3_nt: TGTGCCAGCAGCCAACGGACAGGGGCGAACACCGGGGAGCTGTTTTTT
d_call: NA; clone_size: many; j_call: TRBJ1-1; v_call: TRBV6-1; cdr3_length: 15; cdr3_aa: CATIFYGNMNTEAFF; cdr3_nt: TGTGCCACCATTTTTTACGGGAACATGAACACTGAAGCTTTCTTT
d_call: NA; clone_size: few; j_call: TRBJ2-1; v_call: TRBV20-1; cdr3_length: 15; cdr3_aa: CSANSGTQKYNEQFF; cdr3_nt: TGCAGTGCCAATTCTGGGACCCAGAAGTACAATGAGCAGTTCTTC
d_call: TRBD1; clone_size: many; j_call: TRBJ2-2; v_call: TRBV4-2; cdr3_length: 18; cdr3_aa: CASSQDLRAGGNAGELFF; cdr3_nt: TGTGCCAGCAGCCAAGATCTTAGGGCAGGGGGCAACGCCGGGGAGCTGTTTTTT
d_call: NA; clone_size: many; j_call: TRBJ2-6; v_call: TRBV20-1; cdr3_length: 17; cdr3_aa: CSARARGGDSGANVLTF; cdr3_nt: TGCAGTGCTAGAGCCAGGGGGGGGGACTCTGGGGCCAACGTCCTGACTTTC
d_call: NA; clone_size: many; j_call: TRBJ2-1; v_call: TRBV30; cdr3_length: 11; cdr3_aa: CASPRGYEQFF; cdr3_nt: TGTGCCTCCCCCCGGGGGTATGAGCAGTTCTTC
d_call: TRBD2; clone_size: NA; j_call: TRBJ2-6; v_call: TRBV7-9; cdr3_length: 15; cdr3_aa: CASTSGGSGANVLTF; cdr3_nt: TGTGCCAGCACTTCGGGGGGCTCTGGGGCCAACGTCCTGACTTTC
d_call: NA; clone_size: NA; j_call: TRBJ2-4; v_call: TRBV4-1; cdr3_length: 15; cdr3_aa: CASSQVGLAKNIQYF; cdr3_nt: TGCGCCAGCAGCCAAGTCGGGCTAGCCAAAAACATTCAGTACTTC
d_call: NA; clone_size: many; j_call: TRBJ1-1; v_call: TRBV28; cdr3_length: 15; cdr3_aa: CASSPYRVRNTEAFF; cdr3_nt: TGTGCCAGCAGTCCGTACAGGGTGAGGAACACTGAAGCTTTCTTT
d_call: NA; clone_size: many; j_call: TRBJ1-1; v_call: TRBV6-1; cdr3_length: 12; cdr3_aa: CASSTGSTEAFF; cdr3_nt: TGTGCCAGCAGTACGGGGAGCACTGAAGCTTTCTTT
d_call: NA; clone_size: NA; j_call: TRBJ1-5; v_call: TRBV7-9; cdr3_length: 14; cdr3_aa: CASSLKVTNQPQHF; cdr3_nt: TGTGCCAGCAGCTTAAAGGTTACTAATCAGCCCCAGCATTTT
d_call: NA; clone_size: many; j_call: TRBJ1-1; v_call: TRBV3-1; cdr3_length: 14; cdr3_aa: CASSQAGLNTEAFF; cdr3_nt: TGTGCCAGCAGCCAAGCAGGCCTGAACACTGAAGCTTTCTTT
d_call: NA; clone_size: NA; j_call: TRBJ1-1; v_call: TRBV5-1; cdr3_length: 14; cdr3_aa: CASSGTTGDTEAFF; cdr3_nt: TGCGCCAGCAGCGGGACGACAGGAGACACTGAAGCTTTCTTT
d_call: TRBD2; clone_size: many; j_call: TRBJ2-1; v_call: TRBV11-3; cdr3_length: 16; cdr3_aa: CASSLGLAGVRFEQFF; cdr3_nt: TGTGCCAGCAGCCTCGGACTAGCGGGAGTAAGATTTGAGCAGTTCTTC
d_call: NA; clone_size: NA; j_call: TRBJ2-3; v_call: TRBV5-1; cdr3_length: 15; cdr3_aa: CASSLAPGIKDTQYF; cdr3_nt: TGCGCCAGCAGCTTGGCTCCCGGGATAAAGGATACGCAGTATTTT
d_call: NA; clone_size: many; j_call: TRBJ2-2; v_call: TRBV2; cdr3_length: 14; cdr3_aa: CASSRDWSTGELFF; cdr3_nt: TGTGCCAGCAGTCGGGACTGGTCCACCGGGGAGCTGTTTTTT
d_call: NA; clone_size: many; j_call: TRBJ2-3; v_call: TRBV18; cdr3_length: 15; cdr3_aa: CASSPPASATDTQYF; cdr3_nt: TGTGCCAGCTCACCACCCGCTAGCGCCACAGATACGCAGTATTTT
d_call: TRBD2; clone_size: many; j_call: TRBJ2-7; v_call: TRBV10-3; cdr3_length: 13; cdr3_aa: CAIEAGGGYEQYF; cdr3_nt: TGTGCCATCGAAGCGGGAGGAGGATACGAGCAGTACTTC
d_call: NA; clone_size: many; j_call: TRBJ1-4; v_call: TRBV11-3; cdr3_length: 13; cdr3_aa: CASSLVGSEKLFF; cdr3_nt: TGTGCCAGCAGCTTAGTGGGCTCTGAAAAACTGTTTTTT
d_call: TRBD1; clone_size: many; j_call: TRBJ1-5; v_call: TRBV27; cdr3_length: 17; cdr3_aa: CASSLAPDRGVGQPQHF; cdr3_nt: TGTGCCAGCAGTTTAGCCCCGGACAGGGGGGTAGGTCAGCCCCAGCATTTT
d_call: TRBD2; clone_size: few; j_call: TRBJ2-3; v_call: TRBV4-2; cdr3_length: 15; cdr3_aa: CASAPPGGGPDTQYF; cdr3_nt: TGTGCCAGCGCCCCCCCGGGAGGAGGGCCGGATACGCAGTATTTT
d_call: NA; clone_size: many; j_call: TRBJ2-3; v_call: TRBV4-1; cdr3_length: 16; cdr3_aa: CASSPVLPLHTDTQYF; cdr3_nt: TGCGCCAGCAGCCCCGTACTACCGCTCCACACAGATACGCAGTATTTT
d_call: NA; clone_size: many; j_call: TRBJ2-2; v_call: TRBV12-5; cdr3_length: 15; cdr3_aa: CASGLGPEGTGELFF; cdr3_nt: TGTGCTAGTGGTTTGGGCCCCGAGGGAACCGGGGAGCTGTTTTTT
d_call: NA; clone_size: NA; j_call: TRBJ1-1; v_call: TRBV7-2; cdr3_length: 13; cdr3_aa: CASSLVDVHEAFF; cdr3_nt: TGTGCCAGCAGCTTAGTCGACGTCCATGAAGCTTTCTTT
d_call: TRBD2; clone_size: NA; j_call: TRBJ2-2; v_call: TRBV19; cdr3_length: 15; cdr3_aa: CASSISGGSTGELFF; cdr3_nt: TGTGCCAGTAGTATTAGCGGGGGGAGTACCGGGGAGCTGTTTTTT
d_call: NA; clone_size: few; j_call: TRBJ2-3; v_call: TRBV11-3; cdr3_length: 16; cdr3_aa: CASSSTYDFRTDTQYF; cdr3_nt: TGTGCCAGCAGCTCCACATACGACTTTCGAACAGATACGCAGTATTTT
d_call: NA; clone_size: NA; j_call: TRBJ1-4; v_call: TRBV11-2; cdr3_length: 14; cdr3_aa: CASTSRRVDEKLFF; cdr3_nt: TGTGCCAGCACCTCAAGACGAGTTGATGAAAAACTGTTTTTT
d_call: NA; clone_size: many; j_call: TRBJ2-1; v_call: TRBV5-5; cdr3_length: 14; cdr3_aa: CASSLVGAHNEQFF; cdr3_nt: TGTGCCAGCAGCTTGGTGGGGGCACACAATGAGCAGTTCTTC
d_call: TRBD2; clone_size: once; j_call: TRBJ2-7; v_call: TRBV7-7; cdr3_length: 14; cdr3_aa: CASSLGLAGDEQYF; cdr3_nt: TGTGCTAGCAGCTTGGGACTAGCGGGAGACGAGCAGTACTTC
d_call: TRBD1; clone_size: many; j_call: TRBJ2-2; v_call: TRBV6-2/TRBV6-3; cdr3_length: 15; cdr3_aa: CASKWDRGRTGELFF; cdr3_nt: TGTGCCAGCAAATGGGACAGGGGGAGAACCGGGGAGCTGTTTTTT
d_call: NA; clone_size: many; j_call: TRBJ2-3; v_call: TRBV5-1; cdr3_length: 16; cdr3_aa: CASTDSRVSVGDTQYF; cdr3_nt: TGCGCCAGCACCGATTCCCGGGTTTCGGTAGGGGATACGCAGTATTTT
d_call: NA; clone_size: many; j_call: TRBJ1-2; v_call: TRBV20-1; cdr3_length: 14; cdr3_aa: CSAPQGRNNYGYTF; cdr3_nt: TGCAGTGCCCCCCAGGGACGGAACAACTATGGCTACACCTTC
d_call: TRBD1; clone_size: few; j_call: TRBJ2-2; v_call: TRBV12-3/TRBV12-4; cdr3_length: 16; cdr3_aa: CASSSWTGKGTGELFF; cdr3_nt: TGTGCCAGCAGTTCATGGACAGGGAAAGGCACCGGGGAGCTGTTTTTT
d_call: NA; clone_size: NA; j_call: TRBJ2-2; v_call: TRBV29-1; cdr3_length: 15; cdr3_aa: CSVGPKDRNTGELFF; cdr3_nt: TGCAGCGTTGGACCTAAAGACAGGAACACCGGGGAGCTGTTTTTT
d_call: NA; clone_size: many; j_call: TRBJ1-4; v_call: TRBV2; cdr3_length: 14; cdr3_aa: CASTPGRATEKLFF; cdr3_nt: TGTGCCAGCACCCCGGGTAGGGCTACGGAAAAACTGTTTTTT
d_call: TRBD1; clone_size: many; j_call: TRBJ1-2; v_call: TRBV2; cdr3_length: 16; cdr3_aa: CASSFIGQGSHYGYTF; cdr3_nt: TGTGCCAGCAGTTTCATCGGACAGGGGAGTCACTATGGCTACACCTTC